This T cell receptor (beta chain) came from a study of blood T cell repertoires in COVID-19 (dated by TCRdb to the early 2020s). For the study in its entirety: Collaborator samples came from the United States, Italy and Spain and covered acute and convalescent phases of COVID-19. The material from the prospective study consisted of cDNA or gDNA derived from T cells, B-cell-depleted T cells, or PBMCs. The dataset comprised deeply sampled blood TCRbeta repertoires from subjects exposed to, actively infected with, or recovered from COVID-19. The repertoires were released in a freely available public database meant as a resource for research on the immune response to SARS-CoV-2. The samples were drawn from two sources: the first 160 participants of the ongoing ImmuneRACE study, and 1,200 or so subjects contributed by 6 global collaborators. Sample metadata almost always included a de-identified subject ID, COVID-19 status, age in years and sex. Where available, HLA class I and class II types were taken from metadata supplied by the sample provider and were not determined by assay-based typing.

TCRbeta CDR3 regions were amplified from genomic DNA by means of the immunoSEQ Assay, a bias-controlled multiplex PCR. In the paper's pipeline: The number of nucleated cells in each sample was estimated by amplification of reference gene primers within the assay. To quantify the absolute abundance of each unique TCRbeta CDR3 rearrangement, sequence reads were collapsed and filtered. For each sample, productive Simpson clonality was calculated as the square root of Simpson's diversity index over productive rearrangements. Entries here come from immuneACCESS through TCRdb and include only in-frame sequences with V and J called. Some clones fail to appear in such tables; in the studies checked, an unresolved V gene covers under half of the shortfall, and the cause of the remainder is unknown. V and J calls and clone size are copied from that table; D and trimming were computed from the DNA. Across this sample there are tens of thousands of clones, with roughly 87% seen only once. The ten largest make up 2% to 3% of the sample.

The collaborating institutions used their own protocols to collect whole blood in K2EDTA tubes. For TCRbeta analysis, collaborator samples were shipped as frozen whole blood, as isolated PBMCs, or as DNA extracted from either sample type. Of note for this clone: Its antigen is unknown. No base quality information exists; no much larger clone differs at one position.

V is shortened by 4 bases, J by 5 bases, and the region joining them spans 12 bases. The germline V gene supplies CDR1 MRHNA and CDR2 SNTAGT. Reading from cysteine to phenylalanine, the CDR3 counts 14 amino acids. Kept here is only the CDR3 DNA, which spans 42 bases and is read in frame from base 1. The research as a whole found: The amount of clinical and demographic metadata varied by source and participant and was provided uncurated.

Material: peripheral blood. The origin of this receptor is a middle-aged man with acute or convalescent COVID-19. Here the chain combines TRBV6-4 and TRBJ1-5; the D region possibly corresponds to TRBD1 (5 bases align). This receptor carries the CDR3 CASSAGPGDQPQHF. The nucleotide sequence is TGTGCCAGCAGTGCGGGACCGGGAGATCAGCCCCAGCATTTT.